Below, 7 T cell receptor beta chains from the same sample are listed, as sequenced in a study of shared clonotypes between healthy human individuals. The repertoire was sequenced with immunoSEQ multiplex PCR; TCRdb's copy has only in-frame clones and lacks some. The top ten clones hold about 12% of a sample with hundreds of thousands of clones, about 76% of them seen once. The material sequenced was PBMCs. Every receptor here comes from a woman aged 40 to 50 in good health. Some clones in this sample may be carry-over from other donors' samples.

A single count supports this clone. The V and J genes are TRBV12-5 and TRBJ2-7; 11 bases match TRBD2. This CDR3 spans 19 amino acids. CDR1 and CDR2 (germline): LGHNT, FRNRAP. V shed 4 bases and J 0 bases; nucleotides not matched to a gene: 14. Written as DNA, the CDR3 is TGTGCTAGTGGTTGCCCGACTAGCGGGACTCAGATTCTCTCCTACGAGCAGTACTTC. This gives the protein CASGCPTSGTQILSYEQYF. The complete variable domain, with remaining parts taken from reference TRBV12-5 and TRBJ2-7, reads DARVTQTPRHKVTEMGQEVTMRCQPILGHNTVFWYRQTMMQGLELLAYFRNRAPLDDSGMPKDRFSAEMPDATLATLKIQPSEPRDSAVYFCASGCPTSGTQILSYEQYFGPGTRLTVT.

This chain uses TRBV4-1 with TRBJ1-5, with a possible D match to TRBD1 (5 bases). The CDR3 extends over 16 amino acids. CDR1 is MGHRA and CDR2 is YSYEKL in the germline V gene. Trimming removed 0 bases at V and 4 bases at J, with 13 bases between. For the CDR3, the DNA is TGCGCCAGCAGCCAAGACCGGGACCCCAGTAATCAGCCCCAGCATTTT. The encoded protein is CASSQDRDPSNQPQHF.

The chain uses TRBV18 and TRBJ2-1; 13 bases map to TRBD2. The CDR3 runs 16 residues. Germline V CDR1 and CDR2: KGHSH, LQKENI. Unmatched junction bases numbered 6, after V lost 1 base and J lost 9 bases. DNA for the CDR3: TGTGCCAGCTCACCACGTGAGACTAGCGGGAGGCCTGAGCAGTTCTTC. It encodes CASSPRETSGRPEQFF.

Ten or more counts support this clone. The chain couples TRBV6-5 to TRBJ2-1; D gene ambiguous. The CDR3 length is 14 residues. Trimming removed 2 bases from V and 9 bases from J, with 14 bases in between. CDR1 MNHEY and CDR2 SVGAGI come from the germline V gene. Here the CDR3 reads CASSYGTIVGEQFF. The DNA of the CDR3 is TGTGCCAGCAGTTACGGAACTATCGTCGGTGAGCAGTTCTTC.

The V call is TRBV6-4, the J call TRBJ2-1; TRBD2 matches at 7 bases. The germline CDR1 and CDR2 sequences are MRHNA and SNTAGT. The CDR3 covers 16 residues. The V segment lost 0 bases and the J segment 4 bases; nucleotides outside the gene matches: 6. The DNA for the CDR3 is TGTGCCAGCAGTGACTCTGCGGGAGTAACTTACAATGAGCAGTTCTTC. Its protein is CASSDSAGVTYNEQFF.

This chain connects TRBV7-2 to TRBJ2-5; D uncertain. Germline CDR1 is SGHTA and CDR2 is FQGNSA. V gave up 1 base and J gave up 7 bases, with 10 bases separating them. This CDR3 region has 13 residues. The CDR3 nucleotides are TGTGCCAGCAGCTTAGAAGGAGTGGTGACCCAGTACTTC. It codes for CASSLEGVVTQYF.

On this clone itself: Other DNA sequences within the sample encode an identical CDR3. The chain uses TRBV18 and TRBJ1-5; D gene uncertain. CDR1 is KGHSH, CDR2 LQKENI, per germline. The CDR3 runs to 12 residues. Trimming left V 0 bases short and J 7 bases short, with 4 bases between. CDR3: CASSPPGQPQHF. The CDR3 region has the DNA TGTGCCAGCTCACCACCGGGACAGCCCCAGCATTTT.